These 18 T cell receptor beta chains originate from one sample sequenced in a study of chemoradiotherapy in HPV16-positive cancers. Some clones are missing from TCRdb's copy, which holds only in-frame ones; the method was immunoSEQ multiplex PCR. The sample includes about 500 clones, over 75% seen only once; the top ten take about 31%. Sequencing used tumor tissue, obtained from a patient who underwent chemoradiotherapy. These receptors all come from a human donor with HPV-associated anogenital cancer.

This clone has just one count. This chain uses TRBV27 with TRBJ2-2, with D possibly called TRBD1 or TRBD2 (5 bases each). This CDR3 has 13 residues. CDR1 and CDR2 (germline): MNHEY, SMNVEV (reference sequence). V gave up 2 bases and J gave up 6 bases, with 7 bases separating them. CDR3: CASSLGGAGELFF. DNA for the CDR3: TGTGCCAGCAGTTTAGGGGGAGCCGGGGAGCTGTTTTTT.

This chain connects TRBV7-2 to TRBJ1-4; D uncertain. V was cut by 6 bases and J by 5 bases, with 16 bases left in between. The germline V gene has CDR1 SGHTA and CDR2 FQGNSA. CDR3 length: 15 residues. The CDR3 protein is CASSLGGRPNEKLFF. The CDR3 DNA reads TGTGCCAGCAGTTTGGGTGGTAGACCCAATGAAAAACTGTTTTTT.

The chain links TRBV13 to TRBJ2-7; TRBD1 agrees at 7 bases. Germline V gives CDR1 PRHDT, CDR2 FYEKMQ (reference sequence). The CDR3 is made up of 17 amino acids. The ends lost 3 bases at V and 5 bases at J; junction bases unmatched: 16. CDR3 in amino acids: CASSFSRGRHGTNEQYF. Written as DNA, the CDR3 is TGTGCCAGCAGCTTCTCGAGGGGGCGGCACGGAACTAACGAGCAGTACTTC.

This chain links TRBV2 with TRBJ2-1, with D possibly being TRBD2 (5 bases). This CDR3 region has 14 residues. Per germline, CDR1 SNHLY and CDR2 FYNNEI. Trimming removed 8 bases at V and 7 bases at J, with 18 bases between. The CDR3 DNA reads TGTGCCAGCTATCACCGGGGTCTAAGGAATGAGCAGTTCTTC. It is translated as CASYHRGLRNEQFF.

V and J are TRBV18 and TRBJ2-5; D uncertain. Looked up from germline, CDR1 is KGHSH and CDR2 is LQKENI. The CDR3 contains 15 residues. Trimming removed 0 bases from V and 4 bases from J, with 12 bases in between. For the CDR3, the DNA is TGTGCCAGCTCACCACCGAGTGAAATCCGAGAGACCCAGTACTTC. Its protein is CASSPPSEIRETQYF.

The genes are TRBV7-8 and TRBJ1-4; no firm D call. The CDR3 spans 14 residues. Trimming took off 5 bases at V and 0 bases at J, with 7 bases between the two ends. Germline values: CDR1 SGHVS, CDR2 FQNEAQ. The CDR3 DNA reads as TGTGCCAGCAGCCGGGAGACAACTAATGAAAAACTGTTTTTT. Translated: CASSRETTNEKLFF.

The CDR3 sequence: CASSYSGPNRDTQYF. The CDR3, as DNA: TGTGCCAGCAGTTACTCCGGGCCCAATCGAGATACGCAGTATTTT. The J gene is TRBJ2-3, the V gene TRBV6-5; no reliable D call. Germline V lookup: CDR1 MNHEY, CDR2 SVGAGI. Trimming removed 0 bases from V and 5 bases from J, with 12 bases in between. The CDR3 runs 15 residues.

The gene calls are TRBV7-8 and TRBJ2-7, with TRBD2 matching over 8 bases. V gave up 6 bases and J gave up 1 base; unmatched junction bases: 8. Germline CDR1 is SGHVS and CDR2 is FQNEAQ. The CDR3 length is 15 residues. CDR3 loop: CASRIGTRSSYEQYF. CDR3 nucleotides: TGTGCCAGCAGAATCGGGACTAGGTCTTCCTACGAGCAGTACTTC. The full variable domain, in which reference TRBV7-8 and TRBJ2-7 provide the parts outside the CDR3, is GAGVSQSPRYKVAKRGQDVALRCDPISGHVSLFWYQQALGQGPEFLTYFQNEAQLDKSGLPSDRFFAERPEGSVSTLKIQRTQQEDSAVYLCASRIGTRSSYEQYFGPGTRLTVT.

The genes are TRBV7-2 and TRBJ1-3; no reliable D call. Germline values: CDR1 SGHTA, CDR2 FQGNSA. The CDR3 covers 15 residues. V shed 5 bases and J shed 2 bases, with 13 bases lying between them. Here the CDR3 DNA reads TGTGCCAGCAGCGCCTCGGTGCTGACTGGAAACACCATATATTTT. Protein: CASSASVLTGNTIYF. Using reference TRBV7-2 and TRBJ1-3 for the parts outside the CDR3, the full variable domain is GAGVSQSPSNKVTEKGKDVELRCDPISGHTALYWYRQSLGQGLEFLIYFQGNSAPDKSGLPSDRFSAERTGGSVSTLTIQRTQQEDSAVYLCASSASVLTGNTIYFGEGSWLTVV.

The chain is built from TRBV28 and TRBJ1-2; D is unresolved. The germline V gene has CDR1 MDHEN and CDR2 SYDVKM. Deletions cut 5 bases from V and 11 bases from J, with 27 bases between. The CDR3 has 16 residues. CDR3 in DNA: TGTGCCAGCAGTCCGACAAGTACTACATATGGCTTGTGGTACACCTTC. Its translation: CASSPTSTTYGLWYTF.

The chain combines TRBV4-2 with TRBJ2-7; a weak D match, TRBD2 (5 bases). This CDR3 spans 15 amino acids. Germline V gene data show CDR1 as LGHNA and CDR2 as YNFKEQ. Trimming took off 2 bases at V and 0 bases at J, with 11 bases between the two ends. As DNA, the CDR3 is TGTGCCAGCAGCCAACAACGGACTGGCTCCTACGAGCAGTACTTC. This codes for CASSQQRTGSYEQYF.

On this clone: Other DNA sequences from this sample encode an identical CDR3 as well. The rearrangement links TRBV10-3 to TRBJ2-7; TRBD1 is a possible D gene (5 bases). This CDR3 has 13 amino acids. Deletions cut 5 bases from V and 5 bases from J, with 13 bases between. Germline V CDR1 and CDR2: ENHRY, SYGVKD. The CDR3 here is CAISSQETDEQYF. CDR3 DNA sequence: TGTGCCATCAGTTCGCAGGAGACAGACGAGCAGTACTTC.

The CDR3 coding sequence is TGTGCCAGCAGTCGGGACAGGGGAGGCAATGAGCAGTTCTTC. Protein sequence: CASSRDRGGNEQFF. The chain joins TRBV6-1 to TRBJ2-1; 10 positions match TRBD1. Germline lookup yields CDR1 MNHNS and CDR2 SASEGT. This CDR3 is 14 amino acids long. V shed 5 bases, J shed 6 bases, and the junction held 4 bases outside the gene matches.

The J gene is TRBJ2-6, the V gene TRBV10-3, with D possibly being TRBD1 (6 bases). The CDR3 runs to 16 residues. Trimming left V 0 bases short and J 0 bases short, with 6 bases between. Germline CDR1 ENHRY, CDR2 SYGVKD. The CDR3 coding sequence is TGTGCCATCAGTGAGTCAGGGGGCTCTGGGGCCAACGTCCTGACTTTC. Translation gives CAISESGGSGANVLTF.

This clone was counted only a few times. V is TRBV6-1 and J is TRBJ1-5; TRBD1 agrees at 7 bases. The junction had 6 bases not matched to a gene; V was cut back by 2 bases and J by 5 bases. This CDR3 is 15 amino acids long. Germline V gene lookup returns CDR1 MNHNS and CDR2 SASEGT. The CDR3 DNA is TGTGCCAGCAGTGAAAGGCAGACAGGGTATCAGCCCCAGCATTTT. This codes for CASSERQTGYQPQHF.

The V call is TRBV28, the J call TRBJ1-2; 9 nucleotides line up with TRBD1. The CDR3 extends over 13 amino acids. V was clipped by 4 bases and J by 8 bases; unmatched bases: 5. Per germline, CDR1 MDHEN and CDR2 SYDVKM. CDR3 in amino acids: CASSWTGARGYTF. DNA for the CDR3: TGTGCCAGCAGTTGGACAGGGGCTAGGGGCTACACCTTC.

V usage is TRBV7-2 and J usage is TRBJ2-3; possibly TRBD1 or TRBD2 for D (5 bases each). The CDR3 contains 14 residues. The V gene's germline CDR1 is SGHTA and CDR2 FQGNSA. The ends were cut back, 5 bases at V and 0 bases at J, with 9 bases in the middle. CDR3 in amino acids: CASSRDGSTDTQYF. The DNA for the CDR3 is TGTGCCAGCAGCCGGGACGGAAGCACAGATACGCAGTATTTT.

The rearrangement uses TRBV25-1 and TRBJ2-1; either TRBD1 or TRBD2 may supply D (5 bases each). This CDR3 is built from 15 residues. V lost 10 bases, J lost 12 bases, and 28 bases lay in between. Germline CDR1 MGHDK, CDR2 SYGVNS. CDR3 bases: TGTGCCACCAGCCCCGGGACCGATTTCAGGGTGGCGCAGTTCTTC. This gives the protein CATSPGTDFRVAQFF.